The next 11 T cell receptor beta chains were all read from a single sample in a study of cytomegalovirus exposure and HLA in healthy donors. Some clones are missing from TCRdb's copy, which holds only in-frame ones; the method was immunoSEQ multiplex PCR. This table has 150,000 to 200,000 clones, about 81% appearing once. Sample: PBMCs. Source of these receptors: a woman aged 30 to 39 in good health and CMV-seronegative.

A single count supports this clone. The genes are TRBV9 and TRBJ1-4; a weak D match, TRBD1 (5 bases). Germline V CDR1 and CDR2: SGDLS, YYNGEE. The CDR3 is 16 residues long. With 2 bases removed from V and 6 bases from J, the gap between germline ends came to 17 bases. In nucleotides, the CDR3 is TGTGCCAGCAGCGTTAACCCGGGGGTGGGGGATGAAAAACTGTTTTTT. It is translated as CASSVNPGVGDEKLFF.

The J gene is TRBJ1-2, the V gene TRBV28, with 7 positions matching TRBD1. The CDR3 covers 14 residues. The J segment lost 4 bases and the V segment lost 3 bases, leaving 5 bases of the junction unmatched. Germline-derived CDR1 and CDR2 are MDHEN and SYDVKM. CDR3 nucleotides: TGTGCCAGCAGTTTCTTCCAGGGGGGCTATGGCTACACCTTC. Protein sequence: CASSFFQGGYGYTF.

CDR3 region: CASRLGGANTEAFF. The CDR3, as DNA: TGTGCCAGTAGGCTCGGTGGGGCGAACACTGAAGCTTTCTTT. The V and J genes are TRBV19 and TRBJ1-1, with D possibly TRBD1 on 5 matching bases. Germline V gene data show CDR1 as LNHDA and CDR2 as SQIVND (reference sequence). The CDR3 loop spans 14 amino acids. V lost 6 bases, J lost 1 base, and 12 bases lay in between.

The chain recombines TRBV9 with TRBJ1-1; 9 nucleotides agree with TRBD1. CDR1 and CDR2 (germline): SGDLS, YYNGEE. This CDR3 has 15 residues. With V trimmed by 2 bases and J by 5 bases, 7 bases remained unmatched. This CDR3 is CASSVGDRGRTEAFF. The CDR3 DNA follows: TGTGCCAGCAGCGTGGGAGACAGGGGGAGAACTGAAGCTTTCTTT.

The V call is TRBV6-7, the J call TRBJ2-7; TRBD2 aligns across 9 bases. TRBV6-7 is known as an ORF, though its function is uncertain. This CDR3 spans 14 amino acids. V lost 7 bases to trimming and J lost 7 bases; unmatched junction nucleotides: 11. CDR3: CASTRLAVLEEQYF. The CDR3 DNA sequence: TGTGCCAGCACTCGACTAGCGGTACTGGAAGAGCAGTACTTC.

This clone was seen a handful of times. The genes are TRBV19 and TRBJ1-1; D is uncertain. The V end lost 3 bases, the J end lost 0 bases, and 8 bases lay between the germline ends. Per the germline V gene, CDR1 is LNHDA and CDR2 is SQIVND (reference sequence). The CDR3 extends over 14 amino acids. CDR3 amino acids: CASSIARLNTEAFF. In nucleotides, the CDR3 is TGTGCCAGTAGTATTGCACGGTTGAACACTGAAGCTTTCTTT.

This chain joins TRBV19 and TRBJ1-5; D gene unclear. The germline V gene has CDR1 LNHDA and CDR2 SQIVND (reference sequence). The ends were cut back, 4 bases at V and 6 bases at J, with 13 bases in the middle. CDR3 size: 14 residues. Here the CDR3 reads CASSREGIAQPQHF. CDR3 DNA sequence: TGTGCCAGTAGTAGAGAGGGTATAGCTCAGCCCCAGCATTTT.

This clone was observed a handful of times. V usage is TRBV5-1 and J usage is TRBJ1-2, with D perhaps TRBD1 (5 bases). Germline V gene lookup returns CDR1 SGHRS and CDR2 YFSETQ. The CDR3 has 13 residues. The germline V and J ends were trimmed by 4 bases and 4 bases, with 11 bases remaining between them. The CDR3 spells CASSPSGGYGYTF. The CDR3 nucleotides read TGCGCCAGCAGCCCCTCGGGGGGCTATGGCTACACCTTC.

The genes are TRBV7-3 and TRBJ2-3, with TRBD2 identical over 9 bases. With 5 bases clipped from V and 5 bases from J, the junction kept 14 bases outside the gene matches. CDR1 SGHTA and CDR2 FQGTGA come from the germline V gene. The CDR3 consists of 17 residues. CDR3 bases: TGTGCCAGCAGCCGACAGGGTGCGGGGGGGCCGTTAGATACGCAGTATTTT. Its protein is CASSRQGAGGPLDTQYF.

The chain links TRBV6-5 to TRBJ2-7; D is possibly TRBD2 (5 bases). The CDR3 spans 15 residues. The V gene's germline CDR1 is MNHEY and CDR2 SVGAGI. With 1 base removed from V and 4 bases from J, the gap between germline ends came to 14 bases. This CDR3 reads CASSYFGNGEYEQYF. CDR3 DNA: TGTGCCAGCAGTTACTTTGGAAACGGGGAATACGAGCAGTACTTC.

The sample holds one count of this clone. The chain is built from TRBV5-8 and TRBJ1-2; 9 bases map to TRBD1. V trimming: 4 bases; J trimming: 5 bases; junction bases outside the gene matches: 9. From germline, CDR1 is SGHTS and CDR2 YDEGEE. This CDR3 is 15 amino acids long. The CDR3: CASSLKGQGVYGYTF. The CDR3 DNA is TGTGCCAGCAGCCTCAAGGGACAGGGTGTGTATGGCTACACCTTC.